Presented here are 16 T cell receptor beta chains from one specimen sequenced in a study of cytomegalovirus exposure and HLA in healthy donors. Primers: 60 Vbeta forward and 13 Jbeta reverse. Generated by immunoSEQ multiplex PCR, the TCRdb table keeps only in-frame clones and is missing some. The listing records 55,000 to 75,000 clones. The sample comprised PBMCs. The receptors shown here come from a woman aged 25-40 years in good health and CMV-seronegative.

About this clone: The junction and the germline gene differ at one end; a read error may be behind it. The rearrangement joins TRBV2 to TRBJ2-5; 8 positions match TRBD1. The CDR3 totals 15 residues. Germline V gives CDR1 SNHLY, CDR2 FYNNEI. Here the CDR3 reads CASSARGQVRENQYF. The CDR3, as DNA: TGTGCCAGCAGTGCCCGGGGACAGGTCCGGGAGAACCAGTACTTC.

The chain carries TRBV18 and TRBJ1-5; D call uncertain. Looked up from germline, CDR1 is KGHSH and CDR2 is LQKENI. CDR3 length: 15 residues. Trimming took off 3 bases at V and 2 bases at J, with 11 bases between the two ends. CDR3 residues: CASSPTSQRNQPQHF. CDR3 DNA sequence: TGTGCCAGCTCACCGACGTCACAGCGCAATCAGCCCCAGCATTTT.

The V gene is TRBV9, the J gene TRBJ2-7; 10 bases align to TRBD2. J was trimmed by 6 bases and V by 4 bases; bases with no gene match: 10. The germline V gene has CDR1 SGDLS and CDR2 YYNGEE. This CDR3 comprises 15 residues. The CDR3 loop reads CASSLRGVAGGEQYF. The CDR3 DNA is TGTGCCAGCAGCCTGCGAGGAGTAGCGGGAGGCGAGCAGTACTTC. The whole variable domain, remainder taken from reference TRBV9 and TRBJ2-7, is DSGVTQTPKHLITATGQRVTLRCSPRSGDLSVYWYQQSLDQGLQFLIQYYNGEERAKGNILERFSAQQFPDLHSELNLSSLELGDSALYFCASSLRGVAGGEQYFGPGTRLTVT.

The chain employs TRBV29-1 and TRBJ2-4; TRBD1 agrees at 7 bases. Germline V CDR1 and CDR2: SQVTM, ANQGSEA. After removal of 6 bases from V and 6 bases from J, the junction contained 8 bases not matched to a gene. The CDR3 contains 13 residues. The DNA of the CDR3 is TGCAGCGTAGTCCGGGACAGAGGAAACATTCAGTACTTC. Translating gives CSVVRDRGNIQYF. Combining the CDR3 with reference TRBV29-1 and TRBJ2-4 gives the whole variable domain SAVISQKPSRDICQRGTSLTIQCQVDSQVTMMFWYRQQPGQSLTLIATANQGSEATYESGFVIDKFPISRPNLTFSTLTVSNMSPEDSSIYLCSVVRDRGNIQYFGAGTRLSVL.

J is TRBJ1-2 and V is TRBV19; D may be TRBD1 (6 bases). Germline CDR1 and CDR2: LNHDA and SQIVND (reference sequence). This CDR3 is built from 15 residues. CDR3 residues: CAAGGIEQGNYGYTF. The DNA of the CDR3 is TGTGCTGCAGGTGGGATCGAGCAGGGGAACTATGGCTACACCTTC. Supplemented by reference TRBV19 and TRBJ1-2, the full variable domain reads DGGITQSPKYLFRKEGQNVTLSCEQNLNHDAMYWYRQDPGQGLRLIYYSQIVNDFQKGDIAEGYSVSREKKESFPLTVTSAQKNPTAFYLCAAGGIEQGNYGYTFGSGTRLTVV.

Written as DNA, the CDR3 is TGTGCCAGCAGTTCGACGGGGACAGGGGTTCCCTACGAGCAGTACTTC. Translating it yields CASSSTGTGVPYEQYF. The rearrangement links TRBV6-5 to TRBJ2-7, with TRBD1 matching over 10 bases. The CDR3 loop spans 16 amino acids. The germline CDR1 and CDR2 sequences are MNHEY and SVGAGI. The V segment lost 4 bases and the J segment 2 bases; nucleotides outside the gene matches: 8.

The CDR3 sequence: CASSPTLTNQPQHF. The CDR3 DNA reads TGTGCCAGCTCACCAACTCTCACTAATCAGCCCCAGCATTTT. J is TRBJ1-5 and V is TRBV18, with D unclear. Germline assignment: CDR1 KGHSH and CDR2 LQKENI. CDR3 length equals 14 residues. Trimming left V 2 bases short and J 4 bases short, with 9 bases between.

The chain joins TRBV30 to TRBJ1-6, with D uncertain. V was cut by 2 bases and J by 10 bases, with 6 bases left in between. CDR1 is GTSNPN and CDR2 is SVGIG in the germline V gene (reference sequence). The CDR3 is 11 residues long. The CDR3 coding sequence is TGTGCCTGGAGTACGGGGTCACCCCTCCACTTT. Protein product: CAWSTGSPLHF.

V is TRBV4-3 and J is TRBJ2-3; TRBD2 matches 8 bases. From germline, CDR1 is LGHNA and CDR2 YSLEER. V lost 7 bases to trimming and J lost 1 base; unmatched junction nucleotides: 4. The CDR3 has 14 amino acids. The CDR3 sequence is CASKATSGTDTQYF. In nucleotides, the CDR3 is TGCGCCAGCAAGGCGACTAGCGGCACAGATACGCAGTATTTT.

V is TRBV4-1 and J is TRBJ2-1; the match to TRBD2 covers 8 bases. The CDR3 runs 16 residues. After removal of 1 base from V and 2 bases from J, the junction contained 4 bases not matched to a gene. Germline assignment: CDR1 MGHRA and CDR2 YSYEKL. CDR3 region: CASSQVGTRAYNEQFF. The DNA of the CDR3 is TGCGCCAGCAGCCAAGTTGGGACTAGGGCCTACAATGAGCAGTTCTTC.

The chain has TRBV28 and TRBJ2-7, with 10 bases that match TRBD2. Per germline, CDR1 MDHEN and CDR2 SYDVKM. The trim removed 7 bases at V and 3 bases at J, leaving 6 bases unmatched. This CDR3 comprises 14 residues. The CDR3 loop reads CASITAGGRYEQYF. CDR3 nucleotides: TGTGCCAGCATTACAGCGGGGGGGCGCTACGAGCAGTACTTC.

The chain links TRBV13 to TRBJ2-7, with 8 bases lining up with TRBD1. With V trimmed by 3 bases and J by 6 bases, 1 base remained unmatched. This CDR3 is 12 amino acids long. Germline assignment: CDR1 PRHDT and CDR2 FYEKMQ (reference sequence). The CDR3 DNA reads TGTGCCAGCAGCTTCAGGGGGCCCGAGCAGTACTTC. Translated: CASSFRGPEQYF.

This clone is medium-sized (0.01 to 0.1%) by frequency. The chain recombines TRBV19 with TRBJ2-1; TRBD1 matches 10 bases. V dropped 5 bases and J dropped 6; count of bases not matched to a gene: 7. Per the germline V gene, CDR1 is LNHDA and CDR2 is SQIVND (reference sequence). The CDR3 consists of 15 residues. The CDR3 loop is CASSSGTGVPNEQFF. The CDR3 coding sequence is TGTGCCAGTAGTTCCGGGACAGGGGTTCCCAATGAGCAGTTCTTC.

The chain recombines TRBV5-1 with TRBJ1-1; 10 positions match TRBD1. The length of the CDR3 is 15 residues. Trimming removed 3 bases from V and 5 bases from J; junction bases left unmatched: 7. Germline CDR1 SGHRS, CDR2 YFSETQ. The CDR3 here is CASSWDRGSETEAFF. CDR3 DNA sequence: TGCGCCAGCAGCTGGGACAGGGGAAGCGAAACTGAAGCTTTCTTT.

The CDR3 DNA reads TGTGCCAGCTCACCAAACCGGGACAGCTATTCACCCCTCCACTTT. Its protein product is CASSPNRDSYSPLHF. This chain links TRBV18 with TRBJ1-6; 7 bases fit TRBD1. The CDR3 consists of 15 residues. From germline, CDR1 is KGHSH and CDR2 LQKENI. V lost 2 bases, J lost 8 bases, and 6 bases stayed unmatched.

The V call is TRBV4-2, the J call TRBJ2-3; TRBD2 is a possible D gene (6 bases). In germline, CDR1 is LGHNA, CDR2 YNFKEQ. CDR3 length equals 16 residues. Trimming took 1 base from V and 1 from J, leaving 12 bases between them. CDR3 region: CASSQAAGTRTDTQYF. CDR3 nucleotide sequence: TGTGCCAGCAGCCAAGCGGCGGGGACCCGCACAGATACGCAGTATTTT.